The 2 T cell receptor beta chains listed next were all sequenced from one sample in a study of T cells in Graves' hyperthyroidism and ophthalmopathy (dated by TCRdb to about 2019). Library prep was done by multiplex PCR. TCRdb lists the instrument as Illumina HiSeq 2000. The TCR beta CDR3 regions were amplified from RNA transcripts. The first round of RT-PCR for the TCR CDR3 was performed with the HTBI primer set and the Qiagen OneStep RT-PCR kit. TCRdb ran its own pipeline on the public reads, namely fastp trimming at Q25 and MiXCR clone calling, and kept in-frame beta chains. Every entry covers one CDR3 protein and lists the most common genes and DNA from its rows. This sample comprises about 590,000 distinct CDR3 sequences, about a sixth of them detected only once. The top ten clones comprise about 7% of the sample. The sample consisted of blood. The receptors originated from a woman aged 25-40 years with Graves' hyperthyroidism.

This clonotype was picked up many times. V gene TRBV2 combines with J gene TRBJ2-3; D is unclear. V gave up 8 bases and J gave up 5 bases, with 8 bases separating them. The CDR3 length is 11 residues. Germline V gene sequence: CDR1 SNHLY, CDR2 FYNNEI. The CDR3 protein is CASLSRDTQYF. As DNA, the CDR3 is TGTGCCAGCCTATCAAGAGATACGCAGTATTTT.

This clonotype has a handful of counts. The chain recombines TRBV6-1 with TRBJ2-2; D not resolved. This CDR3 has 15 amino acids. The V and J ends lost 6 bases and 0 bases respectively, with 11 bases between them. In germline, CDR1 is MNHNS, CDR2 SASEGT. For the CDR3, the DNA is TGTGCCAGCAGCGTAGTAAACTCGAACACCGGGGAGCTGTTTTTT. This sequence encodes CASSVVNSNTGELFF.